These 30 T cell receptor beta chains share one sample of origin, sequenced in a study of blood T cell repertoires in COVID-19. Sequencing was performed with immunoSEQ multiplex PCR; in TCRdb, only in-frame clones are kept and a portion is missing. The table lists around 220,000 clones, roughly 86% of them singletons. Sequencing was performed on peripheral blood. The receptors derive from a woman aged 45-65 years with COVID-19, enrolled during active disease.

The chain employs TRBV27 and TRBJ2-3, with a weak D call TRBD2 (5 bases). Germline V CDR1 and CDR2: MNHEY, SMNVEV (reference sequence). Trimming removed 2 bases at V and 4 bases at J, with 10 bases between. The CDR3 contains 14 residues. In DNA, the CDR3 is TGTGCCAGCAGTTTAGTCGGGGTATCAGATACGCAGTATTTT. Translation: CASSLVGVSDTQYF.

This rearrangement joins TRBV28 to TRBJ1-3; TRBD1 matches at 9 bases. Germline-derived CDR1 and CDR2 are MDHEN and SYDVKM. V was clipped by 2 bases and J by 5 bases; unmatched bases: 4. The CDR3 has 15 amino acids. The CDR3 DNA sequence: TGTGCCAGCAGTTTAGACAGGGGGTTTCGAAACACCATATATTTT. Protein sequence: CASSLDRGFRNTIYF.

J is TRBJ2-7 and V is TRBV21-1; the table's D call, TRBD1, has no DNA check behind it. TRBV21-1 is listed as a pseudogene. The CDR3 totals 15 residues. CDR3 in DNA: TGTGCCAGCAGGCGATCCGGGACAGGGGGCCAAGAGCAGTACTTC. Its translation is CASRRSGTGGQEQYF.

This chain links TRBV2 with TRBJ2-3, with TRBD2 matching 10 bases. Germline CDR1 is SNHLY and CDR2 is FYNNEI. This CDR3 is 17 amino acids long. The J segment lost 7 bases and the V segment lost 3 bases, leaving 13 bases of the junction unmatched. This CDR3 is CASSEELAGGRRYTQYF. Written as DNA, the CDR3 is TGTGCCAGCAGTGAGGAATTAGCGGGGGGCCGGCGGTATACGCAGTATTTT.

CDR3 loop: CASSLKGLSTDTQYF. The CDR3 DNA reads as TGTGCCAGCAGCTTGAAGGGACTCAGCACAGATACGCAGTATTTT. This chain links TRBV7-8 with TRBJ2-3; possible D gene TRBD2, 6 bases. V lost 3 bases and J lost 0, with 10 bases in between. Germline V gives CDR1 SGHVS, CDR2 FQNEAQ. This CDR3 comprises 15 residues. The variable domain in full, with the rest retrieved from reference TRBV7-8 and TRBJ2-3, is GAGVSQSPRYKVAKRGQDVALRCDPISGHVSLFWYQQALGQGPEFLTYFQNEAQLDKSGLPSDRFFAERPEGSVSTLKIQRTQQEDSAVYLCASSLKGLSTDTQYFGPGTRLTVL.

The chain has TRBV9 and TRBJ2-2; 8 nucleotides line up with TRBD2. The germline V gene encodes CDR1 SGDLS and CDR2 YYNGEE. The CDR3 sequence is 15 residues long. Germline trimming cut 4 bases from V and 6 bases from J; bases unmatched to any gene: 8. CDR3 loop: CASSYRGGGPGELFF. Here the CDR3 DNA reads TGTGCCAGCAGCTACCGAGGCGGGGGGCCCGGGGAGCTGTTTTTT. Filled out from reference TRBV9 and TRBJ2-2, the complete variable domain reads DSGVTQTPKHLITATGQRVTLRCSPRSGDLSVYWYQQSLDQGLQFLIQYYNGEERAKGNILERFSAQQFPDLHSELNLSSLELGDSALYFCASSYRGGGPGELFFGEGSRLTVL.

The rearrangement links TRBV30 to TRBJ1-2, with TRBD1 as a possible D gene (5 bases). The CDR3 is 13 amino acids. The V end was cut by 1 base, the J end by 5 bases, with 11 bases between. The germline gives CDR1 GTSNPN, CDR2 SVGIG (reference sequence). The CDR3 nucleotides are TGTGCCTGGAGTGAAACAGGAGCTTATGGCTACACCTTC. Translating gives CAWSETGAYGYTF.

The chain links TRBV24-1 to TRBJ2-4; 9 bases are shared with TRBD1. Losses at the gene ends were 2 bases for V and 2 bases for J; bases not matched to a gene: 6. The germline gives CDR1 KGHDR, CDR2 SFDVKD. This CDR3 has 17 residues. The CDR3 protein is CATSDWDREFPKNIQYF. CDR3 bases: TGTGCCACCAGTGATTGGGACAGGGAGTTCCCCAAAAACATTCAGTACTTC.

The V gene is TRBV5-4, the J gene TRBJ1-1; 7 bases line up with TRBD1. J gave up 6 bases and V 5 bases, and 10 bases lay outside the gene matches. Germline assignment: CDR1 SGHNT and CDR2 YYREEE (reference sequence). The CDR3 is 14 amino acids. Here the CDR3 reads CASSRPGTEAEAFF. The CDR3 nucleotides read TGTGCCAGCAGTCGTCCCGGGACAGAGGCTGAAGCTTTCTTT.

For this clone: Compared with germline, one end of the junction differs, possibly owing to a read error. CDR3 sequence: CASSQDQGLSF. CDR3 coding DNA: TGTGCCAGCAGCCAAGATCAAGGACTGAGTTTT. This chain uses TRBV14 with TRBJ1-1, with D uncertain. The length of the CDR3 is 11 residues. Germline loops: CDR1 SGHDN, CDR2 FVKESK.

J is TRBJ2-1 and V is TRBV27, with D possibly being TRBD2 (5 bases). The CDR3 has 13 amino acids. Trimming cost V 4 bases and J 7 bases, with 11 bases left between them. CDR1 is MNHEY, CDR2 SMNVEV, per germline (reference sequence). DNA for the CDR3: TGTGCCAGCAGTTACGCTTCGGGGAATGAGCAGTTCTTC. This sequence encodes CASSYASGNEQFF.

The CDR3, as DNA: TGTGCCAGCAGGAGGGCGGGGGATAAGGAGCAGTTCTTC. It translates to CASRRAGDKEQFF. The chain has TRBV6-5 and TRBJ2-1; 7 bases match TRBD2. Germline trimming cut 6 bases from V and 10 bases from J; bases unmatched to any gene: 9. Germline-derived CDR1 and CDR2 are MNHEY and SVGAGI. The length of the CDR3 is 13 residues.

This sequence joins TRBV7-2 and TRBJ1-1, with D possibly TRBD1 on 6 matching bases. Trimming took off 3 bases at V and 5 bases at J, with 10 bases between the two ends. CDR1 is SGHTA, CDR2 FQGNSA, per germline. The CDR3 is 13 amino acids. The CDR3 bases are TGTGCCAGCAGCTTTAGACAGGTAACTGAAGCTTTCTTT. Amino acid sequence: CASSFRQVTEAFF.

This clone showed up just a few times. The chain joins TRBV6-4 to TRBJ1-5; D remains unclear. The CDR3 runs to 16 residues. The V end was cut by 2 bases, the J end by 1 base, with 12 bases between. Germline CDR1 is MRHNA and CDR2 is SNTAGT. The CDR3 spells CASSDPDTRSNQPQHF. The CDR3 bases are TGTGCCAGCAGTGACCCGGATACGAGGAGCAATCAGCCCCAGCATTTT.

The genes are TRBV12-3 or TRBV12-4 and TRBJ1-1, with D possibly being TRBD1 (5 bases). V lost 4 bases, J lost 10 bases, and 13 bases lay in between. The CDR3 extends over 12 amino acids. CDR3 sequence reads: CASSSPGMGAFF. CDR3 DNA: TGTGCCAGCAGTTCCCCAGGGATGGGAGCTTTCTTT.

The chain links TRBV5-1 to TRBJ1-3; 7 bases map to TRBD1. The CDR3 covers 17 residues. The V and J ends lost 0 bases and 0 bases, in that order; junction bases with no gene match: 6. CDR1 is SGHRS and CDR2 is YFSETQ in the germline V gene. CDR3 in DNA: TGCGCCAGCAGCTTGGACAGGGGAGGCCTCTCTGGAAACACCATATATTTT. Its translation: CASSLDRGGLSGNTIYF.

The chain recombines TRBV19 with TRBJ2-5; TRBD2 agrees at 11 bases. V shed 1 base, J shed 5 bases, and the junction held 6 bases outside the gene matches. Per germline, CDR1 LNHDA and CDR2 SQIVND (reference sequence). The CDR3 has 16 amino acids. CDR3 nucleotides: TGTGCCAGTAGTATAGGTAGCGGGGGGGCCGGGGAGACCCAGTACTTC. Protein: CASSIGSGGAGETQYF.

The CDR3 protein is CASSPGTAKPYGYTF. CDR3 nucleotides: TGCGCCAGCAGCCCCGGGACAGCAAAACCCTATGGCTACACCTTC. J is TRBJ1-2 and V is TRBV5-1; 7 positions match TRBD1. CDR3 length: 15 amino acids. Trimming took 4 bases from V and 4 from J; bases not matched to a gene: 10. Germline V lookup: CDR1 SGHRS, CDR2 YFSETQ.

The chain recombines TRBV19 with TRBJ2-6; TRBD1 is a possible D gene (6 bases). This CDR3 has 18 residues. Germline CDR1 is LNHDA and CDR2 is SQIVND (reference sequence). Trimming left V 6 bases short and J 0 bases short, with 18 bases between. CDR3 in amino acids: CASRNNRDTISGANVLTF. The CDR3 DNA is TGTGCCAGTAGGAATAATCGGGACACCATCTCTGGGGCCAACGTCCTGACTTTC.

CDR3 in amino acids: CASSQTLPSKETQYF. The CDR3 DNA reads as TGTGCCAGCAGCCAGACTCTTCCATCGAAAGAGACCCAGTACTTC. The chain uses TRBV3-1 (or the pseudogene TRBV3-2) and TRBJ2-5; D call uncertain. The CDR3 extends over 15 amino acids. Germline V gives CDR1 LGHDT, CDR2 YNNKEL (reference sequence). V was pared by 3 bases and J by 3 bases, with 14 bases between.

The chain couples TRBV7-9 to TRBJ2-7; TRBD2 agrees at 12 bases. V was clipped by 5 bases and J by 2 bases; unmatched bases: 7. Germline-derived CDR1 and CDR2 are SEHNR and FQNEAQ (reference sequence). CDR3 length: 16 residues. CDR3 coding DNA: TGTGCCAGCAGCCCCCAAGGACTAGCGGGGACCTACGAGCAGTACTTC. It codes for CASSPQGLAGTYEQYF.

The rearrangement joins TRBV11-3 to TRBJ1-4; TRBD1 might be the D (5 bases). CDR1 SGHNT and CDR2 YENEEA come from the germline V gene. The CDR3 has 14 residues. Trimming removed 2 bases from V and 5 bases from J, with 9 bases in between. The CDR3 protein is CASSLKGWNEKLFF. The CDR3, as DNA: TGTGCCAGCAGCTTAAAGGGGTGGAATGAAAAACTGTTTTTT.

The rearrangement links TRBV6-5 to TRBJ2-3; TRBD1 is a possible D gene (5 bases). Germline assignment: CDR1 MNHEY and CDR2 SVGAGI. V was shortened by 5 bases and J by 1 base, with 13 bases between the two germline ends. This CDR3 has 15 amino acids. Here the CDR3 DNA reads TGTGCCAGCAGTCTCGACAGCTATCGCACAGATACGCAGTATTTT. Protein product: CASSLDSYRTDTQYF.

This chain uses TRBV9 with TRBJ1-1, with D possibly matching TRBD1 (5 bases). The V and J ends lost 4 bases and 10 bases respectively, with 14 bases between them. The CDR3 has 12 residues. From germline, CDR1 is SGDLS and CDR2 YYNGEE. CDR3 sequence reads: CASSSSWQGAFF. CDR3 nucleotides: TGTGCCAGCAGCTCTTCTTGGCAGGGAGCTTTCTTT.

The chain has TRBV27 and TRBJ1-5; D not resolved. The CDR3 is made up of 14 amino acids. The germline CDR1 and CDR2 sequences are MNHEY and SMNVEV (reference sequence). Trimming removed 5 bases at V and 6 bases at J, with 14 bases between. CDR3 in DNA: TGTGCCAGCAGTCCGGGTTCTCCCAGTCAGCCCCAGCATTTT. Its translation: CASSPGSPSQPQHF.

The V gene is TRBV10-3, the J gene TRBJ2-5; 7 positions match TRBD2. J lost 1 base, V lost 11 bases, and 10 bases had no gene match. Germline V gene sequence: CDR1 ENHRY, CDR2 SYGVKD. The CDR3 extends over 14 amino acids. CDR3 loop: CASRGTTTQETQYF. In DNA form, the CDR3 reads TGTGCCTCCCGCGGGACTACTACCCAAGAGACCCAGTACTTC.

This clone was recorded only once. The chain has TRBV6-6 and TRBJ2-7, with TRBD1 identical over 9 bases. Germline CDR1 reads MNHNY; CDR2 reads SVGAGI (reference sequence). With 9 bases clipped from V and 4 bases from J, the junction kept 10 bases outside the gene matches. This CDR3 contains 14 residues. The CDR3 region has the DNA TGTGCCAGTAATCGGACAGGGGTCGAATACGAGCAGTACGTC. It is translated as CASNRTGVEYEQYV.

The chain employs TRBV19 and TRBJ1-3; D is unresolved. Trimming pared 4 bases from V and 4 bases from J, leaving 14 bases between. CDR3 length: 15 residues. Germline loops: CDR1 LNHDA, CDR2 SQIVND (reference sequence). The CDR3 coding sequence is TGTGCCAGTAGTAGGCAGGCCTTGACGGGAAACACCATATATTTT. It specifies CASSRQALTGNTIYF.

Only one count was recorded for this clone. The CDR3 loop is CAWIRDSPTGQFF. The CDR3 DNA sequence: TGTGCCTGGATTCGGGACAGCCCAACTGGGCAGTTCTTC. V is TRBV30 and J is TRBJ2-1; TRBD1 aligns across 7 bases. The CDR3 is 13 residues long. The V gene's germline CDR1 is GTSNPN and CDR2 SVGIG (reference sequence). Germline trimming cut 4 bases from V and 12 bases from J; bases unmatched to any gene: 12.

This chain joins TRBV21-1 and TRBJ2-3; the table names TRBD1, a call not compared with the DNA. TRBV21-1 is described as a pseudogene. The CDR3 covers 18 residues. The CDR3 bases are TGTGCCAGCAGCAAAGGGAGACAGGATTCAACGGTCCGGGATACGCAGTATTTT. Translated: CASSKGRQDSTVRDTQYF.